A selection of T cell receptor beta chains follows, all from one sample in a study of blood T cell repertoires in COVID-19. TCRdb keeps only in-frame clones here, not all; method: immunoSEQ multiplex PCR. The repertoire holds about 120,000 clones, with about 89% as singletons. Sequenced sample: peripheral blood. Receptors originate from a human donor with acute or convalescent COVID-19. The donor label of this sample is uncertain. The CDR3 runs from the conserved cysteine through the conserved F or W. D genes are given only for firm matches. Clone size is not always given. Where it is, it says once, few, many or a class for expanded clones.

v_call: TRBV18; clone_size: .; d_call: .; j_call: TRBJ1-1; cdr3_nt: TGTGCCAGCTCACCTACAGAGAACACTGAAGCTTTCTTT; cdr3_aa: CASSPTENTEAFF
v_call: TRBV3-1/TRBV3-2; clone_size: .; d_call: .; j_call: TRBJ2-5; cdr3_nt: TGTGCCAGCAGCCAAGATTTTAAGACCCAGTACTTC; cdr3_aa: CASSQDFKTQYF
v_call: TRBV7-9; clone_size: .; d_call: .; j_call: TRBJ1-5; cdr3_nt: TGTGCCAGCAGCCCCGGACAGACCAATCAGCCCCAGCATTTT; cdr3_aa: CASSPGQTNQPQHF
v_call: TRBV14; clone_size: .; d_call: .; j_call: TRBJ2-3; cdr3_nt: TGTGCCAGCAGCCACGGGAGCACAGATACGCAGTATTTT; cdr3_aa: CASSHGSTDTQYF
v_call: TRBV10-3; clone_size: .; d_call: .; j_call: TRBJ1-2; cdr3_nt: TGTGCCATCAGTGATCCTTTGTTCGATGGCTACACCTTC; cdr3_aa: CAISDPLFDGYTF
v_call: TRBV27; clone_size: once; d_call: TRBD1; j_call: TRBJ2-2; cdr3_nt: TGTGCCAGCAGGGTTGGGACAGGCGAAACCGGGGAGCTGTTTTTT; cdr3_aa: CASRVGTGETGELFF
v_call: TRBV2; clone_size: .; d_call: .; j_call: TRBJ2-3; cdr3_nt: TGTGCCAGCAGGGAGGGACCTAGCACAGATACGCAGTATTTT; cdr3_aa: CASREGPSTDTQYF
v_call: TRBV11-2; clone_size: .; d_call: TRBD2; j_call: TRBJ2-5; cdr3_nt: TGTGCCAGCAGCTTGGCTAGCGGGAGTCAAGAGACCCAGTACTTC; cdr3_aa: CASSLASGSQETQYF
v_call: TRBV3-1/TRBV3-2; clone_size: .; d_call: .; j_call: TRBJ1-5; cdr3_nt: TGTGCCAGCAGCCAGGCGACAGGTCTCAGCCAGCCCCAGCATTTT; cdr3_aa: CASSQATGLSQPQHF
v_call: TRBV19; clone_size: .; d_call: .; j_call: TRBJ2-1; cdr3_nt: TGTGCCAGTAGTCCCAGGGAGGCACACCTTCGGCAGTTCTTC; cdr3_aa: CASSPREAHLRQFF
v_call: TRBV6-1; clone_size: .; d_call: .; j_call: TRBJ1-1; cdr3_nt: TGTGCCAGCAGTGAACAGGGATTAACTGAAGCTTTCTTT; cdr3_aa: CASSEQGLTEAFF
v_call: TRBV3-1/TRBV3-2; clone_size: .; d_call: .; j_call: TRBJ2-3; cdr3_nt: TGTGCCAGCAGCCAAGTTCTCGGACTACAAGATACGCAGTATTTT; cdr3_aa: CASSQVLGLQDTQYF
v_call: TRBV28; clone_size: .; d_call: .; j_call: TRBJ2-1; cdr3_nt: TGTGCCAGCAGTCTCCTCAATGAGCAGTTCTTC; cdr3_aa: CASSLLNEQFF
v_call: TRBV9; clone_size: few; d_call: .; j_call: TRBJ2-3; cdr3_nt: TGTGCCAGCAGCGGCCGAGCCGGGGCGCAGTATTTT; cdr3_aa: CASSGRAGAQYF
v_call: TRBV29-1; clone_size: .; d_call: .; j_call: TRBJ1-1; cdr3_nt: TGCAGCGTTGATTTCCTGGACACTAACACTGAAGCTTTCTTT; cdr3_aa: CSVDFLDTNTEAFF
v_call: TRBV5-5; clone_size: .; d_call: TRBD1; j_call: TRBJ1-3; cdr3_nt: TGTGCCAGCAGCGTCGCCGACAGGGGGCGAAACACCATATATTTT; cdr3_aa: CASSVADRGRNTIYF
v_call: TRBV4-2; clone_size: .; d_call: .; j_call: TRBJ2-7; cdr3_nt: TGTGCCAGCAGCCAAGTCGCGGGTCAAGCGGAGCAGTACTTC; cdr3_aa: CASSQVAGQAEQYF
v_call: TRBV19; clone_size: .; d_call: .; j_call: TRBJ1-3; cdr3_nt: TGTGCCAGTAGTATGCTCCAGGGGAACTCTGGAAACACCATATATTTT; cdr3_aa: CASSMLQGNSGNTIYF
v_call: TRBV24-1; clone_size: .; d_call: .; j_call: TRBJ1-5; cdr3_nt: TGTGCCACCAGTGACCCGCAGCAGGGGACTCAGCCCCAGCATTTT; cdr3_aa: CATSDPQQGTQPQHF
v_call: TRBV3-1/TRBV3-2; clone_size: .; d_call: .; j_call: TRBJ2-6; cdr3_nt: TGTGCCAGCAGCGACAGTTCACTAGCAGGGAAATCTGGGGCCAACGTCCTGACTTTC; cdr3_aa: CASSDSSLAGKSGANVLTF
v_call: TRBV5-1; clone_size: few; d_call: .; j_call: TRBJ1-5; cdr3_nt: TGCGCCAGCAGCGTTTCCGGGGGAGAAAATAGCAATCAGCCCCAGCATTTT; cdr3_aa: CASSVSGGENSNQPQHF
v_call: TRBV23-1; clone_size: .; d_call: .; j_call: TRBJ1-6; cdr3_nt: TGCGCCAGCAGTCCGCAGAGAGGAGAGAATTCACCCCTCCACTTT; cdr3_aa: CASSPQRGENSPLHF
v_call: TRBV7-9; clone_size: .; d_call: .; j_call: TRBJ1-4; cdr3_nt: TGTGCCAGCAGCTTCGGAGCAACTAATGAAAAACTGTTTTTT; cdr3_aa: CASSFGATNEKLFF
v_call: TRBV3-1/TRBV3-2; clone_size: .; d_call: TRBD2; j_call: TRBJ2-7; cdr3_nt: TGTGCCAGCAGTCGCGGGGGACCTTACGAGCAGTACTTC; cdr3_aa: CASSRGGPYEQYF